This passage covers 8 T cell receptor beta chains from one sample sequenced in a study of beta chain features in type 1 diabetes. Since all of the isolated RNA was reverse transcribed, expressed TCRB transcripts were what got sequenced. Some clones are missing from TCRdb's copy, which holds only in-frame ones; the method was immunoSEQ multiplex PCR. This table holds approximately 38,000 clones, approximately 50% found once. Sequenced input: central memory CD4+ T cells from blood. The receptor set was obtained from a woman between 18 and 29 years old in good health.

CDR3 loop: CASKRDRNTEAFF. CDR3 bases: TGCGCCAGCAAACGGGACAGGAACACTGAAGCTTTCTTT. The chain couples TRBV10-1 to TRBJ1-1, with 7 nucleotides matching TRBD1. The CDR3 consists of 13 residues. CDR1 and CDR2 (germline): WNHNN, SYGVQD (reference sequence). V trimming: 7 bases; J trimming: 1 base; junction bases outside the gene matches: 3.

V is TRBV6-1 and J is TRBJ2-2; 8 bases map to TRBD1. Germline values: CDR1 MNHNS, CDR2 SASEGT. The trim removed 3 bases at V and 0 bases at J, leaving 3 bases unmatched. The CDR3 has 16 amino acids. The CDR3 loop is CASSDYRGTNTGELFF. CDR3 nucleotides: TGTGCCAGCAGTGATTACAGGGGGACGAACACCGGGGAGCTGTTTTTT.

This CDR3 is CASSLGADMNEQYF. The CDR3 DNA reads as TGCGCCAGCAGCTTGGGGGCCGACATGAACGAGCAGTACTTC. The gene calls are TRBV5-1 and TRBJ2-7; D gene unclear. The CDR3 is 14 amino acids. V was cut by 0 bases and J by 5 bases, with 12 bases left in between. Germline-derived CDR1 and CDR2 are SGHRS and YFSETQ.

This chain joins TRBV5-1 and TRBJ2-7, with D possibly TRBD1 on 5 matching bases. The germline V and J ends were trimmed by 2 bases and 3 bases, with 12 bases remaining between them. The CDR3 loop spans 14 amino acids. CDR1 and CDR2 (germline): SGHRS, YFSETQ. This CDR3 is CASSFSRQNYEQYF. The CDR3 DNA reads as TGCGCCAGCAGCTTCTCCCGACAGAACTACGAGCAGTACTTC.

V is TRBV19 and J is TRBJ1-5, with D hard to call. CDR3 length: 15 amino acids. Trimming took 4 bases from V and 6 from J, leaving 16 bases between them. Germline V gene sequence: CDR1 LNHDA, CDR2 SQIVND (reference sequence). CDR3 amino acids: CASSKRGGSVQPQHF. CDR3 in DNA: TGTGCCAGTAGTAAACGCGGCGGGAGTGTTCAGCCCCAGCATTTT.

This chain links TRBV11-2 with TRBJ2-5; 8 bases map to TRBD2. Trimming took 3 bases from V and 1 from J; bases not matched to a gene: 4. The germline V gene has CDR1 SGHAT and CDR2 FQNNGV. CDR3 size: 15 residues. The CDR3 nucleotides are TGTGCCAGCAGCTTCGGGGGGGCCCGCCAAGAGACCCAGTACTTC. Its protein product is CASSFGGARQETQYF.

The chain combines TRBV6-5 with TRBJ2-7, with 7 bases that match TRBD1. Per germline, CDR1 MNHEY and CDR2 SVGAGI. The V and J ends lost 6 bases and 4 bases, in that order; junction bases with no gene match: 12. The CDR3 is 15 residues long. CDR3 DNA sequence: TGTGCCAGCAGGCCACCGGGACAGCGAAGTTACGAGCAGTACTTC. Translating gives CASRPPGQRSYEQYF.

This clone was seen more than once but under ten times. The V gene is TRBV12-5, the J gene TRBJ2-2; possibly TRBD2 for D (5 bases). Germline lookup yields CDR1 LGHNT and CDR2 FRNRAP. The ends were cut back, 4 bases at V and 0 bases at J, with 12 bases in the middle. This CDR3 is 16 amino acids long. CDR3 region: CASGSPPGANTGELFF. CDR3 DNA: TGTGCTAGTGGTTCCCCCCCCGGGGCGAACACCGGGGAGCTGTTTTTT.